This T cell receptor beta chain was identified in a study of blood T cells in healthy people across ages. The authors ran a second PCR of 7 to 11 cycles using a sample-barcoded 5' primer and a J-beta primer mix. Each CDR3 protein is one row after TCRdb ran MiXCR on the 5' RACE reads. The sample consists of 1.2 million to 1.5 million distinct CDR3 sequences, 59% of them appearing once. Trimming pared 5 bases from V and 3 bases from J, leaving 17 bases between. The CDR3 is 16 residues long. Looked up from germline, CDR1 is SGHTA and CDR2 is FQGNSA. This clonotype was counted once. The antigen remains unidentified. Overall study results and limits: Per million T cells, the diversity of TCR beta decreased roughly linearly as age advanced. With donor CMV status unknown, expanded clonotype changes were possibly confounded.

The chain couples TRBV7-2 to TRBJ1-5, with D tentatively TRBD1 (6 bases). The sequence came from a man aged 18 to 30 in good health. Sequencing was done on a sample of blood. The CDR3 is CASSPQTGSYNQPQHF. The CDR3 nucleotides read TGTGCCAGCAGCCCTCAGACAGGCTCGTACAATCAGCCCCAGCATTTT.